A single sample gave rise to the 25 T cell receptor beta chains below, sequenced in a study of cytomegalovirus exposure and HLA in healthy donors. 60 Vbeta and 13 Jbeta primers were used in PCR. TCRdb's table, derived via immunoSEQ multiplex PCR, lists solely in-frame clones and lacks some. The data contain roughly 200,000 clones, around 70% of them singletons. The sequenced material came from PBMCs. Receptors originate from a male donor in good health and CMV-seronegative.

V usage is TRBV19 and J usage is TRBJ1-5, with D possibly matching TRBD1 (6 bases). This CDR3 region has 15 residues. The germline V gene has CDR1 LNHDA and CDR2 SQIVND (reference sequence). V was trimmed by 3 bases and J by 2 bases, leaving 11 bases between them. DNA for the CDR3: TGTGCCAGTAGTATTGCGGGGGCGGGCAATCAGCCCCAGCATTTT. It codes for CASSIAGAGNQPQHF.

The chain recombines TRBV5-1 with TRBJ1-6; the match to TRBD1 covers 7 bases. CDR1 SGHRS and CDR2 YFSETQ come from the germline V gene. CDR3 length: 16 amino acids. V was clipped by 2 bases and J by 4 bases; unmatched bases: 6. The CDR3 spells CASSFRGTEYNSPLHF. The CDR3, as DNA: TGCGCCAGCAGCTTTAGAGGGACAGAGTATAATTCACCCCTCCACTTT.

As DNA, the CDR3 is TGCGCCAGCAGCCAACCTTACAGGGGGCGGGATGGCTACACCTTC. This gives the protein CASSQPYRGRDGYTF. V usage is TRBV4-1 and J usage is TRBJ1-2; 9 bases match TRBD1. Trimming took 2 bases from V and 6 from J; bases not matched to a gene: 7. Per germline, CDR1 MGHRA and CDR2 YSYEKL. The CDR3 totals 15 residues.

The chain combines TRBV27 with TRBJ1-2; D unresolved. V lost 3 bases and J lost 5, with 13 bases in between. Looked up from germline, CDR1 is MNHEY and CDR2 is SMNVEV (reference sequence). This CDR3 is built from 14 residues. CDR3 in amino acids: CASSLLGEGYGYTF. The CDR3 DNA sequence: TGTGCCAGCAGTTTGTTGGGAGAAGGTTATGGCTACACCTTC.

The rearrangement uses TRBV14 and TRBJ1-4; 7 positions match TRBD1. Trimming removed 1 base from V and 5 bases from J; junction bases left unmatched: 1. Germline loops: CDR1 SGHDN, CDR2 FVKESK. This CDR3 spans 14 amino acids. CDR3 nucleotides: TGTGCCAGCAGCCAAGGACAGGGAAATGAAAAACTGTTTTTT. Encoded protein: CASSQGQGNEKLFF.

The chain uses TRBV7-3 and TRBJ1-1; tentative D call: TRBD1 (6 bases). Between the trimmed V and J ends, which lost 8 bases and 3 bases, there was a span of 13 bases. This CDR3 region has 13 residues. In germline, CDR1 is SGHTA, CDR2 FQGTGA. The CDR3 spells CASSQGLDTEAFF. Here the CDR3 DNA reads TGTGCCAGCTCCCAGGGGTTGGACACTGAAGCTTTCTTT.

This chain links TRBV4-1 with TRBJ2-5, with 9 bases matching TRBD1. The last part of the DNA fits TRBJ2-7 better; the J call may be wrong. CDR3 length equals 14 residues. Per germline, CDR1 MGHRA and CDR2 YSYEKL. CDR3 DNA sequence: TGCGCCAGCAGCCTTTGGGGACAGGGTCGCGAGCAGTACTTC. It specifies CASSLWGQGREQYF.

CDR3 amino acids: CAWRPGWGRQFF. The CDR3 nucleotides are TGTGCCTGGAGGCCGGGATGGGGAAGGCAGTTCTTC. The rearrangement links TRBV30 to TRBJ2-1; D perhaps matches TRBD2 (5 bases). CDR1 is GTSNPN, CDR2 SVGIG, per germline (reference sequence). V was cut by 3 bases and J by 12 bases, with 15 bases left in between. This CDR3 region has 12 residues.

This rearrangement joins TRBV29-1 to TRBJ2-4; a weak D match, TRBD2 (6 bases). CDR3 size: 15 residues. Germline-derived CDR1 and CDR2 are SQVTM and ANQGSEA. V was pared by 4 bases and J by 1 base, with 14 bases between. In DNA form, the CDR3 reads TGCAGCGTTGTCGGGGGTTCTTGGGCCAAAAACATTCAGTACTTC. This gives the protein CSVVGGSWAKNIQYF.

The chain combines TRBV5-1 with TRBJ2-3; a possible D gene is TRBD2 (6 bases). CDR3 length: 13 residues. Germline V gene data show CDR1 as SGHRS and CDR2 as YFSETQ. Trimming stripped 4 bases from V and 2 bases from J, with 8 bases between. DNA of the CDR3: TGCGCCAGCAGCCGGGACTCCACAGATACGCAGTATTTT. Amino acid sequence: CASSRDSTDTQYF.

The V and J genes are TRBV23-1 and TRBJ2-7; D ambiguous. TRBV23-1 is sorted into the ORF group, with uncertain function. V was pared by 2 bases and J by 3 bases, with 8 bases between. The length of the CDR3 is 13 residues. DNA for the CDR3: TGCGCCAGCAGTCAAATACGAGACTACGAGCAGTACTTC. Its protein product is CASSQIRDYEQYF.

The CDR3 bases are TGTGCCAGCAGACCTCCGGACAGATCAAAAGAGACCCAGTACTTC. It specifies CASRPPDRSKETQYF. This chain connects TRBV28 to TRBJ2-5; tentative D call: TRBD1 (6 bases). The V end was cut by 6 bases, the J end by 3 bases, with 17 bases between. CDR1 and CDR2 from the germline V gene are MDHEN and SYDVKM. This CDR3 is built from 15 residues.

The chain couples TRBV11-3 to TRBJ2-5; 12 positions match TRBD2. V lost 1 base to trimming and J lost 0 bases; unmatched junction nucleotides: 3. CDR1 SGHNT and CDR2 YENEEA come from the germline V gene. The CDR3 is 17 amino acids. DNA of the CDR3: TGTGCCAGCAGCTTAGGCGGGACTAGCGGGTACCAAGAGACCCAGTACTTC. Translating gives CASSLGGTSGYQETQYF.

The chain uses TRBV4-1 and TRBJ1-6; D gene ambiguous. CDR1 and CDR2 from the germline V gene are MGHRA and YSYEKL. This CDR3 has 16 amino acids. V was clipped by 6 bases and J by 4 bases, with 16 bases between them. The CDR3 sequence is CASSPLFLGYNSPLHF. In nucleotides, the CDR3 is TGCGCCAGCAGTCCCCTGTTTCTCGGGTATAATTCACCCCTCCACTTT.

CDR3 sequence: CASSPTTDSNQPQHF. In DNA, the CDR3 is TGCGCCAGCAGCCCTACGACAGATAGCAATCAGCCCCAGCATTTT. The chain carries TRBV5-1 and TRBJ1-5; possibly TRBD1 for D (5 bases). V was pared by 4 bases and J by 0 bases, with 11 bases between. This CDR3 comprises 15 residues. Germline V gene data show CDR1 as SGHRS and CDR2 as YFSETQ.

A single count supports this clone. J is TRBJ2-4 and V is TRBV21-1; TRBD2 is the table's D call, not checked against the DNA. TRBV21-1 is a pseudogene locus. The CDR3 totals 13 residues. Written as DNA, the CDR3 is TGTGCCAGCAGCAAAGCGAACGGAAACATTCAGTACTTC. Translated: CASSKANGNIQYF.

The chain carries TRBV2 and TRBJ2-3; TRBD2 aligns across 7 bases. CDR3 size: 14 residues. CDR1 and CDR2 (germline): SNHLY, FYNNEI. The V segment lost 1 base and the J segment 5 bases; nucleotides outside the gene matches: 3. CDR3 region: CASSEGLARDTQYF. The CDR3 nucleotides are TGTGCCAGCAGTGAAGGACTAGCAAGAGATACGCAGTATTTT.

This clone has only a few counts. The chain recombines TRBV19 with TRBJ1-3; D not resolved. V shed 4 bases and J shed 1 base, with 2 bases lying between them. The CDR3 is 12 residues long. Germline assignment: CDR1 LNHDA and CDR2 SQIVND (reference sequence). CDR3 sequence reads: CASSTSGNTIYF. The CDR3 DNA reads as TGTGCCAGTAGTACGTCTGGAAACACCATATATTTT.

The table lists this clone with a few counts. The chain has TRBV5-1 and TRBJ2-5; maybe TRBD1 (6 bases). The CDR3 is 13 residues long. Germline CDR1 and CDR2: SGHRS and YFSETQ. Between the trimmed V and J ends, which lost 8 bases and 5 bases, there was a span of 16 bases. CDR3 protein: CASRQDTGETQYF. In DNA, the CDR3 is TGCGCCAGTAGACAGGATACGGGGGAGACCCAGTACTTC.

V is TRBV6-4 and J is TRBJ2-1; 7 bases are shared with TRBD2. This CDR3 spans 14 amino acids. Germline CDR1 MRHNA, CDR2 SNTAGT. V trimming: 3 bases; J trimming: 6 bases; junction bases outside the gene matches: 5. Here the CDR3 reads CASSEQAGFNEQFF. CDR3 bases: TGTGCCAGCAGTGAACAAGCGGGATTCAATGAGCAGTTCTTC.

V is TRBV15 and J is TRBJ2-1; D is unresolved. Trimming removed 6 bases at V and 0 bases at J, with 9 bases between. This CDR3 is built from 14 residues. Germline V gene sequence: CDR1 LNHNV, CDR2 YYDKDF (reference sequence). The CDR3 loop is CATRRQSSYNEQFF. The CDR3 nucleotides read TGTGCCACCAGGAGGCAGAGCTCCTACAATGAGCAGTTCTTC.

The V gene is TRBV11-2, the J gene TRBJ2-5, with TRBD1 matching 10 bases. TRBJ2-7 explains the end of the DNA better; the J call may be wrong. The CDR3 length is 13 residues. The germline V gene has CDR1 SGHAT and CDR2 FQNNGV. CDR3 region: CASSPDRGNEQYF. The CDR3 DNA reads as TGTGCCAGCAGCCCGGACAGGGGGAACGAGCAGTACTTC.

The V gene is TRBV12-5, the J gene TRBJ1-5; D uncertain. This CDR3 comprises 15 residues. Trimming stripped 2 bases from V and 11 bases from J, with 19 bases between. Germline CDR1 is LGHNT and CDR2 is FRNRAP. The CDR3 reads CASGLNREIAEAQHF. The CDR3 DNA reads TGTGCTAGTGGTTTGAATAGGGAGATTGCGGAGGCCCAGCATTTT.

The rearrangement joins TRBV28 to TRBJ1-5; TRBD1 aligns across 8 bases. V lost 3 bases and J lost 6; bases outside the gene matches: 19. CDR3 size: 19 residues. Germline V CDR1 and CDR2: MDHEN, SYDVKM. CDR3 sequence reads: CASSFIFGTGNPLIQPQHF. As DNA, the CDR3 is TGTGCCAGCAGTTTTATTTTCGGGACAGGAAATCCCCTAATTCAGCCCCAGCATTTT.

This rearrangement joins TRBV30 to TRBJ1-2; D might be TRBD1 (5 bases). V lost 1 base to trimming and J lost 2 bases, with 5 bases between them. Germline V gene sequence: CDR1 GTSNPN, CDR2 SVGIG (reference sequence). The CDR3 contains 12 residues. CDR3 bases: TGTGCCTGGAGTGGGGGCAACTATGGCTACACCTTC. This translates into CAWSGGNYGYTF.